This T cell receptor beta chain came from a study of human thymus T cells. Findings of the study overall: Across thymic and blood repertoires, the usage of V and J genes appeared to be biased.

Resections were taken during corrective heart surgery, and the thymus tissue came from these. Finnish infants who were healthy and having corrective surgery for congenital heart defects made up the donors. Generated by immunoSEQ multiplex PCR, the TCRdb table keeps only in-frame clones and is missing some. The sample has around 130,000 clones, around 94% seen once; the top ten hold approximately 0.022%. V was pared by 7 bases and J by 0 bases, with 18 bases of the junction left unmatched. CDR1 SNHLY and CDR2 FYNNEI come from the germline V gene. The CDR3 has 19 residues. A note on this clone: The antigen is not known.

The chain links TRBV2 to TRBJ1-3, with TRBD1 matching 7 bases. The sequence was collected from a boy in the first two years of life with a congenital heart defect but otherwise immunologically healthy. Sequences were obtained from thymus tissue. CDR3 sequence reads: CASTATRDSSTRSGNTIYF. In nucleotides, the CDR3 is TGTGCCAGCACTGCCACCCGGGACAGCTCAACCCGCTCTGGAAACACCATATATTTT.